This T cell receptor (beta chain) was found in a study of CD8 T cells in ankylosing spondylitis listed by TCRdb under 2017. In terms of the full investigation: The study profiled T cell receptor beta repertoires in healthy donors and ankylosing spondylitis patients to find disease-linked TCR variants. The full study cohort comprised 20 to 25 ankylosing spondylitis patients and approximately 100 healthy donors. Peripheral blood was sampled, and synovial fluid was additionally collected from ankylosing spondylitis patients.

This clonotype was detected ten times or more. Its antigen remains unidentified. Base qualities are not recorded, but no much larger clone differs from it by a single base. Points the paper makes about the study in general: A CD8+ phenotype was shown by the disease-linked clones, which were found at relatively low frequencies in peripheral blood. Blood from ankylosing spondylitis patients appeared to be characterized by a TCR beta motif composed of under ten highly homologous amino acid variants. The disease-linked clones were reported to be significantly enriched in matched synovial fluid samples from ankylosing spondylitis patients. Some motif variants had previously been reported in the synovial fluid and blood of reactive arthritis patients, which suggests shared mechanisms of disease initiation.

Reads for this sample came from an Illumina HiSeq 2500. TCR beta libraries were prepared by quantitative 5'-RACE with molecular barcodes. The paper's data handling went like this. To identify disease-linked TCR variants, a new computational method was used, one built on a probabilistic model of VDJ rearrangement. TCRdb passed the public sequencing reads through fastp at Q25 and MiXCR, retaining productive beta sequences. All rows with the same CDR3 protein become a single entry with the most common DNA and genes. The V and J calls come from TCRdb's annotation, not from the publication. The sample table contains 100,000 to 150,000 distinct CDR3 sequences; only one count was recorded for roughly a tenth of them. The ten largest make up 2.5% to 4% of the sample. Sample: blood, either unsorted or a sorted T cell fraction (not recorded which). This clonotype was sampled from a male donor with ankylosing spondylitis or in good health (not recorded which).

The CDR3 region reads CASSPTQGRQETQYF. DNA sequence: TGCGCCAGCAGCCCCACTCAGGGTAGGCAAGAGACCCAGTACTTC. This chain joins TRBV5-1 to TRBJ2-5; 5 matching bases give a weak D call of TRBD1. The V end loses 4 bases and the J end loses 2 bases, and a stretch of 15 bases separates them. Based on the germline V gene, the CDR1 and CDR2 sequences are SGHRS and YFSETQ. The CDR3 measures 15 amino acids from cysteine to phenylalanine. The kept DNA is CDR3 alone, 45 bases in frame from the first base.